This entry lists 22 T cell receptor beta chains sequenced from one sample in a study of cytomegalovirus exposure and HLA in healthy donors (dated by TCRdb to 2015 to 2018). To prepare the library, the immunoSEQ multiplex PCR assay was applied. For the multiplex PCR, a mixture combining 60 forward primers for TCR Vbeta segments and 13 reverse primers for TCR Jbeta segments was used. In its TCRdb copy, this immuneACCESS table keeps in-frame sequences only and misses some clones. Where compared with another copy, unresolved V genes explain less than half of these, and the others have no known cause. The sample profile shows about 170,000 clones; about 65% of them were found once. The ten largest clones capture approximately 7.1% of the sample. Sample: PBMCs. Source of these receptors: a middle-aged man in good health and CMV-seropositive.

The chain has TRBV7-9 and TRBJ2-5; TRBD1 matches at 7 bases. The DNA end is more similar to TRBJ2-7, so the J call may be wrong. CDR1 and CDR2 (germline): SEHNR, FQNEAQ (reference sequence). The CDR3 spans 15 residues. Here the CDR3 DNA reads TGTGCCAGCAGCTTAGGGACAGGAGTAACCTACGAGCAGTACTTC. Translating it yields CASSLGTGVTYEQYF.

This clone was detected only a few times. The chain employs TRBV19 and TRBJ1-4; TRBD1 aligns across 7 bases. The CDR3 runs to 16 residues. V was pared by 4 bases and J by 1 base, with 6 bases of the junction left unmatched. Germline V gene lookup returns CDR1 LNHDA and CDR2 SQIVND (reference sequence). The CDR3 sequence is CASSTTGLRTNEKLFF. The DNA for the CDR3 is TGTGCCAGTAGTACGACAGGGTTGAGAACTAATGAAAAACTGTTTTTT.

The chain combines TRBV5-4 with TRBJ2-1, with 11 bases aligning to TRBD2. Germline V CDR1 and CDR2: SGHNT, YYREEE (reference sequence). There are 14 residues in the CDR3. V lost 7 bases to trimming and J lost 6 bases; unmatched junction nucleotides: 6. The CDR3 spells CASEASGGINEQFF. The CDR3 coding sequence is TGTGCCAGCGAGGCTAGCGGGGGGATCAATGAGCAGTTCTTC. Full variable domain (missing parts from reference TRBV5-4 and TRBJ2-1): ETGVTQSPTHLIKTRGQQVTLRCSSQSGHNTVSWYQQALGQGPQFIFQYYREEENGRGNFPPRFSGLQFPNYSSELNVNALELDDSALYLCASEASGGINEQFFGPGTRLTVL.

The chain couples TRBV11-2 to TRBJ2-3, with 9 bases identical to TRBD1. The V and J ends lost 4 bases and 5 bases, in that order; junction bases with no gene match: 13. The CDR3 spans 17 residues. Germline V CDR1 and CDR2: SGHAT, FQNNGV. Here the CDR3 DNA reads TGTGCCAGCAGCTCCTACTACGGACAGGGGAAAAAAGATACGCAGTATTTT. Residues: CASSSYYGQGKKDTQYF.

The chain employs TRBV7-2 and TRBJ2-7, with 8 bases lining up with TRBD2. The germline CDR1 and CDR2 sequences are SGHTA and FQGNSA. The CDR3 runs to 19 residues. The V segment lost 4 bases and the J segment 2 bases; nucleotides outside the gene matches: 19. As DNA, the CDR3 is TGTGCCAGCAGCTCCAACGAATGGAGCGGGGGCCCCAGGGCCTACGAGCAGTACTTC. Protein: CASSSNEWSGGPRAYEQYF.

This clone was detected only a few times. The chain employs TRBV6-6 and TRBJ1-5, with D hard to call. The CDR3 sequence is 15 residues long. Germline V gene sequence: CDR1 MNHNY, CDR2 SVGAGI (reference sequence). With 4 bases removed from V and 2 bases from J, the gap between germline ends came to 12 bases. CDR3 protein: CASSSAVRGNQPQHF. CDR3 in DNA: TGTGCCAGCAGTTCGGCAGTGCGGGGCAATCAGCCCCAGCATTTT.

The chain has TRBV18 and TRBJ1-5; tentatively, D is TRBD1 (5 bases). Germline-derived CDR1 and CDR2 are KGHSH and LQKENI. The CDR3 is 16 residues long. V lost 3 bases to trimming and J lost 0 bases, with 12 bases between them. CDR3 residues: CASSPQQAISNQPQHF. CDR3 DNA: TGTGCCAGCTCACCTCAACAGGCGATTAGCAATCAGCCCCAGCATTTT.

This clone was seen once. The V and J genes are TRBV29-1 and TRBJ1-2; D remains unclear. Between the trimmed V and J ends, which lost 6 bases and 6 bases, there was a span of 26 bases. The germline V gene has CDR1 SQVTM and CDR2 ANQGSEA. The CDR3 is made up of 16 amino acids. This chain's CDR3 is CSVAGEARGRWDGYTF. Here the CDR3 DNA reads TGCAGCGTCGCAGGCGAGGCACGGGGAAGGTGGGATGGCTACACCTTC. The variable domain in full, completed from reference TRBV29-1 and TRBJ1-2, reads SAVISQKPSRDICQRGTSLTIQCQVDSQVTMMFWYRQQPGQSLTLIATANQGSEATYESGFVIDKFPISRPNLTFSTLTVSNMSPEDSSIYLCSVAGEARGRWDGYTFGSGTRLTVV.

This chain uses TRBV6-5 with TRBJ1-1; D gene ambiguous. The germline CDR1 and CDR2 sequences are MNHEY and SVGAGI. With 10 bases removed from V and 0 bases from J, the gap between germline ends came to 9 bases. The CDR3 consists of 12 residues. The CDR3 DNA is TGTGCCACCAACCAGGTGAACACTGAAGCTTTCTTT. This codes for CATNQVNTEAFF.

The genes are TRBV25-1 and TRBJ2-3; 11 bases are shared with TRBD1. The V gene end was trimmed by 3 bases and the J gene end by 5 bases; junction bases not matched to a gene: 1. This CDR3 contains 14 residues. Germline V lookup: CDR1 MGHDK, CDR2 SYGVNS. CDR3 residues: CASSEDRGQDTQYF. In DNA, the CDR3 is TGTGCCAGCAGTGAGGACAGGGGGCAAGATACGCAGTATTTT. Using reference TRBV25-1 and TRBJ2-3 for the parts outside the CDR3, the full variable domain is EADIYQTPRYLVIGTGKKITLECSQTMGHDKMYWYQQDPGMELHLIHYSYGVNSTEKGDLSSESTVSRIRTEHFPLTLESARPSHTSQYLCASSEDRGQDTQYFGPGTRLTVL.

The genes are TRBV6-6 and TRBJ1-1, with TRBD1 matching over 7 bases. The V gene end was trimmed by 2 bases and the J gene end by 1 base; junction bases not matched to a gene: 4. CDR3 length equals 15 residues. Germline lookup yields CDR1 MNHNY and CDR2 SVGAGI (reference sequence). CDR3 sequence: CASSYPQGENTEAFF. The CDR3 nucleotides read TGTGCCAGCAGTTACCCTCAGGGGGAGAACACTGAAGCTTTCTTT.

This clone was counted a few times. The rearrangement uses TRBV11-2 and TRBJ2-7; no reliable D call. This CDR3 is 12 amino acids long. Trimming cost V 2 bases and J 3 bases, with 5 bases left between them. Germline-derived CDR1 and CDR2 are SGHAT and FQNNGV. The CDR3 reads CASSLRGYEQYF. CDR3 in DNA: TGTGCCAGCAGCTTAAGAGGCTACGAGCAGTACTTC.

The gene calls are TRBV5-4 and TRBJ1-1; TRBD1 matches at 9 bases. There are 16 residues in the CDR3. V was clipped by 4 bases and J by 0 bases; unmatched bases: 7. Germline assignment: CDR1 SGHNT and CDR2 YYREEE (reference sequence). CDR3 in amino acids: CASSPGQGLMNTEAFF. As DNA, the CDR3 is TGTGCCAGCAGCCCGGGACAGGGACTAATGAACACTGAAGCTTTCTTT.

The gene calls are TRBV30 and TRBJ1-6; 10 nucleotides agree with TRBD1. CDR3 length equals 14 residues. Germline CDR1 is GTSNPN and CDR2 is SVGIG (reference sequence). Losses at the gene ends were 2 bases for V and 10 bases for J; bases not matched to a gene: 5. CDR3 in amino acids: CAWSLGQGESPLHF. In DNA, the CDR3 is TGTGCCTGGAGTTTAGGACAGGGGGAATCACCCCTCCACTTT.

V and J are TRBV19 and TRBJ1-4; 7 nucleotides align to TRBD1. The CDR3 has 16 amino acids. The V and J ends lost 4 bases and 6 bases, in that order; junction bases with no gene match: 11. Germline CDR1 LNHDA, CDR2 SQIVND (reference sequence). CDR3 nucleotide sequence: TGTGCCAGTAGTACCCCTCGGACAGGTTCGGATGAAAAACTGTTTTTT. Translating gives CASSTPRTGSDEKLFF. The variable domain in full, completed from reference TRBV19 and TRBJ1-4, reads DGGITQSPKYLFRKEGQNVTLSCEQNLNHDAMYWYRQDPGQGLRLIYYSQIVNDFQKGDIAEGYSVSREKKESFPLTVTSAQKNPTAFYLCASSTPRTGSDEKLFFGSGTQLSVL.

This clone has just one count. The chain carries TRBV15 and TRBJ2-7; 7 nucleotides align to TRBD1. Germline assignment: CDR1 LNHNV and CDR2 YYDKDF (reference sequence). V shed 0 bases and J 0 bases; nucleotides not matched to a gene: 2. The CDR3 is 15 amino acids. DNA of the CDR3: TGTGCCACCAGCAGAGAGGGGACAGCCTCCTACGAGCAGTACTTC. The encoded protein is CATSREGTASYEQYF.

The V call is TRBV7-9, the J call TRBJ1-4; weak D call: TRBD1 (5 bases). CDR1 is SEHNR and CDR2 is FQNEAQ in the germline V gene (reference sequence). The CDR3 runs 16 residues. Trimming cost V 3 bases and J 0 bases, with 11 bases left between them. The CDR3 DNA reads as TGTGCCAGCAGCTTGTCCCGACAGCCAACTAATGAAAAACTGTTTTTT. Its protein product is CASSLSRQPTNEKLFF.

In its sample, this clone was seen a few times. This rearrangement joins TRBV29-1 to TRBJ1-5; D gene unclear. The V end lost 6 bases, the J end lost 3 bases, and 12 bases lay between the germline ends. Germline lookup yields CDR1 SQVTM and CDR2 ANQGSEA. The CDR3 is 13 amino acids. As DNA, the CDR3 is TGCAGCGTCGGGAACGACTACAATCAGCCCCAGCATTTT. Residues: CSVGNDYNQPQHF.

V gene TRBV2 combines with J gene TRBJ1-1; D perhaps matches TRBD1 (5 bases). Germline V gene lookup returns CDR1 SNHLY and CDR2 FYNNEI. The V end lost 3 bases, the J end lost 1 base, and 15 bases lay between the germline ends. CDR3 length: 16 residues. CDR3 region: CASSDWGLDGNTEAFF. The CDR3 DNA reads TGTGCCAGCAGTGATTGGGGCCTCGATGGGAACACTGAAGCTTTCTTT.

The chain links TRBV6-6 to TRBJ1-2; 7 bases are a match to TRBD1. Germline V gives CDR1 MNHNY, CDR2 SVGAGI (reference sequence). With 6 bases clipped from V and 3 bases from J, the junction kept 1 base outside the gene matches. This CDR3 contains 12 residues. The CDR3 DNA reads TGTGCCAGCAGAACAGGGGACTATGGCTACACCTTC. This codes for CASRTGDYGYTF.

V gene TRBV7-2 combines with J gene TRBJ2-1; TRBD1 might be the D (6 bases). Trimming left V 5 bases short and J 7 bases short, with 21 bases between. Germline assignment: CDR1 SGHTA and CDR2 FQGNSA. The CDR3 spans 16 residues. CDR3 coding DNA: TGTGCCAGCAGCATTCAGGGGTCCCATACAGGGAATGAGCAGTTCTTC. Protein product: CASSIQGSHTGNEQFF.

The chain couples TRBV18 to TRBJ2-5, with 12 bases lining up with TRBD2. Germline-derived CDR1 and CDR2 are KGHSH and LQKENI. CDR3 length: 15 amino acids. V lost 3 bases, J lost 2 bases, and 1 base stayed unmatched. DNA for the CDR3: TGTGCCAGCTCACCGACTAGCGGGGGTCAAGAGACCCAGTACTTC. This sequence encodes CASSPTSGGQETQYF.